What follows are 9 T cell receptor beta chains derived from one specimen sequenced in a study of T-cell memory formation after mild COVID-19. TCRdb called the 5' RACE reads again in MiXCR, with one record for every CDR3 protein. The sample shows just over 400,000 distinct CDR3 sequences, 23% of them seen only once. What was sequenced was PBMCs or a T cell subset sorted from them (not recorded which). The receptors come from an adult woman who had mild COVID-19 (a few samples of this study predate the infection). Cell type and time point are not known.

This chain connects TRBV12-3 or TRBV12-4 to TRBJ1-3; no reliable D call. V was shortened by 8 bases and J by 4 bases, with 12 bases between the two germline ends. The CDR3 length is 13 residues. The CDR3 spells CASGMAEGNTIYF. DNA of the CDR3: TGTGCCAGCGGCATGGCGGAAGGAAACACCATATATTTT.

The table lists this clonotype with a few counts. This chain links TRBV5-1 with TRBJ2-7; 9 bases line up with TRBD1. Trimming at V came to 7 bases and at J to 6 bases, leaving 8 bases not matched to a gene. Looked up from germline, CDR1 is SGHRS and CDR2 is YFSETQ. The CDR3 loop spans 13 amino acids. CDR3 in DNA: TGCGCCAGCGGGGGGACAGGGCTCGGCGAGCAGTACTTC. Translation: CASGGTGLGEQYF.

The chain joins TRBV12-3 or TRBV12-4 to TRBJ1-5, with D maybe TRBD1 (5 bases). V shed 3 bases and J shed 2 bases, with 14 bases lying between them. CDR3 length equals 16 residues. This chain's CDR3 is CASSFGARGGNQPQHF. CDR3 nucleotides: TGTGCCAGCAGTTTCGGAGCCAGAGGGGGCAATCAGCCCCAGCATTTT.

This clonotype showed up just a few times. The chain joins TRBV3-1 to TRBJ2-7; D is uncertain. The CDR3 consists of 15 residues. The V end lost 3 bases, the J end lost 0 bases, and 12 bases lay between the germline ends. CDR1 and CDR2 from the germline V gene are LGHDT and YNNKEL (reference sequence). The CDR3 protein is CASSHPHGPSYEQYF. DNA for the CDR3: TGTGCCAGCAGCCATCCGCACGGACCCTCCTACGAGCAGTACTTC.

This clonotype was counted between two and nine times. The V gene is TRBV10-3, the J gene TRBJ2-5; D possibly corresponds to TRBD1 (6 bases). Per the germline V gene, CDR1 is ENHRY and CDR2 is SYGVKD. The CDR3 contains 17 residues. The V end lost 2 bases, the J end lost 5 bases, and 21 bases lay between the germline ends. CDR3: CAISEPTTPRGLETQYF. CDR3 nucleotide sequence: TGTGCCATCAGTGAGCCGACCACTCCCAGGGGTTTGGAGACCCAGTACTTC.

This clonotype showed up just a few times. The chain is built from TRBV11-2 and TRBJ2-1; D is unclear. CDR1 is SGHAT and CDR2 is FQNNGV in the germline V gene. V lost 2 bases to trimming and J lost 4 bases, with 9 bases between them. This CDR3 has 14 residues. DNA of the CDR3: TGTGCCAGCAGCTTATCCACAAAGTACAATGAGCAGTTCTTC. Its translation: CASSLSTKYNEQFF.

The table lists this clonotype with a few counts. V usage is TRBV18 and J usage is TRBJ2-1; D assignment may be TRBD1 or TRBD2 (5 bases each). Germline lookup yields CDR1 KGHSH and CDR2 LQKENI. The CDR3 totals 13 residues. The V and J ends lost 0 bases and 8 bases respectively, with 8 bases between them. The CDR3 is CASSPPRGDEQFF. CDR3 in DNA: TGTGCCAGCTCACCACCGAGGGGCGATGAGCAGTTCTTC. The complete variable domain, with remaining parts taken from reference TRBV18 and TRBJ2-1, reads NAGVMQNPRHLVRRRGQEARLRCSPMKGHSHVYWYRQLPEEGLKFMVYLQKENIIDESGMPKERFSAEFPKEGPSILRIQQVVRGDSAAYFCASSPPRGDEQFFGPGTRLTVL.

The chain joins TRBV3-1 to TRBJ2-7; D uncertain. Per germline, CDR1 LGHDT and CDR2 YNNKEL (reference sequence). The CDR3 runs to 12 residues. V gave up 2 bases and J gave up 7 bases, with 9 bases separating them. The CDR3 nucleotides are TGTGCCAGCAGCCAAAGTACAAGGGAGCAGTACTTC. It yields the protein CASSQSTREQYF.

The V gene is TRBV24-1, the J gene TRBJ1-5; D remains ambiguous. The CDR3 loop spans 16 amino acids. With 3 bases removed from V and 4 bases from J, the gap between germline ends came to 15 bases. Per germline, CDR1 KGHDR and CDR2 SFDVKD. This CDR3 is CATSDGVRGNNQPQHF. The CDR3 DNA sequence: TGTGCCACCAGTGATGGTGTCCGAGGGAATAATCAGCCCCAGCATTTT.